In this sample, the clone carrying this T cell receptor (beta chain) turned up a few times. The antigen is unknown. The data were obtained in a study of shared clonotypes between healthy human individuals. Splitting of each subset's genomic DNA was done evenly across several immunoSEQ plates. Libraries were prepared by immunoSEQ multiplex PCR; TCRdb keeps only in-frame clonotypes and omits some of them. The table shows under 1,100,000 clones, with roughly 80% occurring only once. The V and J ends lost 10 bases and 0 bases respectively, with 11 bases between them. The CDR3 is 13 amino acids. The germline CDR1 and CDR2 sequences are SNHLY and FYNNEI. Whole-study results and caveats: Naive CD4 clonotypes overlapped across a few donors at around 5%. The study generally estimated greater richness for naive than memory subsets. Non-shared clonotypes had lower generation probabilities than those shared by all four donors.

The source is a young man in good health. The source material was memory CD4+ T cells sorted from blood. The subset was: CD45RA-negative fraction. The chain carries TRBV2 and TRBJ2-3, with D perhaps TRBD1 (6 bases). The CDR3 spells CATAGTSTDTQYF. CDR3 bases: TGTGCCACCGCAGGGACAAGCACAGATACGCAGTATTTT.